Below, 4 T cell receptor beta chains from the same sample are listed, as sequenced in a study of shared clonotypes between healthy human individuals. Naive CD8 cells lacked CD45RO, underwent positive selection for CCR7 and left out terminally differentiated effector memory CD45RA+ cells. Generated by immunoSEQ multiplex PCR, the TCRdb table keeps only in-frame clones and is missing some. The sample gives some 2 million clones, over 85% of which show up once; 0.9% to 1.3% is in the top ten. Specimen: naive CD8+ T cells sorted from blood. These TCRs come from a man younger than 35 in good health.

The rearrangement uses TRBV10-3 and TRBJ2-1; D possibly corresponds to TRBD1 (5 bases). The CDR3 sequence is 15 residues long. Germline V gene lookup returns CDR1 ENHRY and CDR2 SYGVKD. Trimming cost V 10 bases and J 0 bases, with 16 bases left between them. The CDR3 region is CATLFQGSSYNEQFF. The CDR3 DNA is TGTGCCACTCTGTTCCAGGGCTCCTCCTACAATGAGCAGTTCTTC.

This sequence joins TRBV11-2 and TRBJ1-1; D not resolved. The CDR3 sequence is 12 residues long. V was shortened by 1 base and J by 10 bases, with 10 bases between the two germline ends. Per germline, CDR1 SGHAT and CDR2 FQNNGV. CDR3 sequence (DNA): TGTGCCAGCAGCTTAGGGACCCAAGGAGCTTTCTTT. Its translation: CASSLGTQGAFF.

The CDR3 protein is CASSTMGATHTDTQYF. The CDR3 bases are TGTGCCAGCAGCACCATGGGAGCGACCCACACAGATACGCAGTATTTT. The V gene is TRBV6-6, the J gene TRBJ2-3; TRBD2 might be the D (5 bases). Trimming took 6 bases from V and 2 from J, leaving 18 bases between them. Germline V gives CDR1 MNHNY, CDR2 SVGAGI (reference sequence). CDR3 length: 16 residues.

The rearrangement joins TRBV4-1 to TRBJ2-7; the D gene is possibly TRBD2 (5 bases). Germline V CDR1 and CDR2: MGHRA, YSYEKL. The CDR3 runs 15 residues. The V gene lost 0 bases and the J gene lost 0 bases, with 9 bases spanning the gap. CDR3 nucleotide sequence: TGCGCCAGCAGCCAAGAGGACTCCACCTCCTACGAGCAGTACTTC. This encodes CASSQEDSTSYEQYF.